This TCR beta chain was found in a study of blood T cell repertoires in COVID-19. Study summary: Whether acute or convalescent, the COVID-19 samples came from the United States, Italy and Spain. T cells, B-cell-depleted T cells, or PBMCs supplied cDNA or gDNA.

This CDR3 has 16 amino acids. Trimming at V came to 6 bases and at J to 7 bases, leaving 14 bases not matched to a gene. Per germline, CDR1 LNHDA and CDR2 SQIVND (reference sequence). Study processing details: Estimates of nucleated cell counts were drawn from the amplification of reference gene primers. The repertoire was sequenced with immunoSEQ multiplex PCR; TCRdb's copy has only in-frame clones and lacks some. The V and J calls and clone size were taken over from that table, and D and trimming were inferred from the DNA. The table has about 180,000 clones, roughly 83% seen once. This rearrangement joins TRBV19 to TRBJ1-5, with 8 bases identical to TRBD1. The sequence was obtained from a woman aged 55-75 years with acute or convalescent COVID-19. The material sequenced was peripheral blood. This CDR3 is CASSTKMGTGEQPQHF. CDR3 DNA sequence: TGTGCCAGTAGCACCAAAATGGGGACAGGAGAGCAGCCCCAGCATTTT.